Listed here is a single T cell receptor beta chain. Amplification yielded TCR beta CDR3 regions, with RNA transcripts as the source. TCR CDR3 regions were first amplified by RT-PCR with HTBI primers. TCRdb passed the multiplex PCR reads through MiXCR, listing each CDR3 protein once. Among around 720,000 distinct CDR3 sequences listed, around 40% were seen once. The data were obtained in a study of T cells in Graves' hyperthyroidism and ophthalmopathy. The V end lost 1 base, the J end lost 1 base, and 10 bases lay between the germline ends. Per germline, CDR1 MGHRA and CDR2 YSYEKL. The CDR3 extends over 15 amino acids.

Source material: blood. The chain recombines TRBV4-1 with TRBJ2-5, with D unresolved. The receptor was isolated from a woman between 40 and 50 years old with Graves' hyperthyroidism. The CDR3 nucleotides are TGCGCCAGCAGCCAAGCAGGCATGCTCCAAGAGACCCAGTACTTC. It yields the protein CASSQAGMLQETQYF.